Listed below are T cell receptor beta chains from one sample, sequenced in a study of blood T cell repertoires in COVID-19. The protocol was immunoSEQ multiplex PCR, while the TCRdb copy is restricted to in-frame clones and leaves out a portion. Seen here are about 140,000 clones, roughly 86% observed once, and the top ten hold over 9.5%. Sample: peripheral blood. Receptors originate from a man aged 50-60 years with active or convalescent COVID-19. Both conserved end residues are part of each CDR3. D genes are given only for firm matches. Expanded clones are given a class, and other clones once, few, many or no size at all.

J: TRBJ1-6
length: 12
V: TRBV6-6
D: TRBD1
size: .
CDR3: CASRAGGEPLHF
DNA: TGTGCCAGCCGGGCAGGGGGCGAACCCCTCCACTTT

J: TRBJ2-3
length: 17
V: TRBV9
D: TRBD2
size: once
CDR3: CASSPKPAAGVGDTQYF
DNA: TGTGCCAGCAGCCCGAAACCCGCAGCGGGAGTAGGTGATACGCAGTATTTT

J: TRBJ2-3
length: 16
V: TRBV10-1
D: TRBD1
size: once
CDR3: CASSESGDRYSDTQYF
DNA: TGCGCCAGCAGTGAGTCAGGGGACAGGTACTCAGATACGCAGTATTTT

J: TRBJ2-7
length: 13
V: TRBV7-6
D: TRBD2
size: .
CDR3: CASSPQPAGEQYF
DNA: TGTGCCAGCAGCCCACAACCAGCGGGGGAGCAGTACTTC

J: TRBJ1-2
length: 13
V: TRBV28
D: TRBD1
size: .
CDR3: CASISTGVNGYTF
DNA: TGTGCCAGCATATCGACAGGGGTAAATGGCTACACCTTC

J: TRBJ2-7
length: 14
V: TRBV3-1/TRBV3-2
D: TRBD2
size: .
CDR3: CASSTASGAYEQYF
DNA: TGTGCCAGCAGCACGGCTAGCGGTGCCTACGAGCAGTACTTC

J: TRBJ1-2
length: 17
V: TRBV11-2
D: .
size: once
CDR3: CASSPTFQPGTNYGYTF
DNA: TGTGCCAGCAGCCCCACGTTCCAACCGGGGACTAACTATGGCTACACCTTC

J: TRBJ1-5
length: 13
V: TRBV19
D: .
size: few
CDR3: CASSIRGNQPQHF
DNA: TGTGCCAGTAGTATTCGGGGCAATCAGCCCCAGCATTTT

J: TRBJ2-7
length: 14
V: TRBV28
D: .
size: once
CDR3: CASRPGDLSYEQYF
DNA: TGTGCCAGCAGGCCAGGGGACCTTTCCTACGAGCAGTACTTC

J: TRBJ1-2
length: 14
V: TRBV6-1
D: .
size: .
CDR3: CASSEVVSLYGYTF
DNA: TGTGCCAGCAGTGAAGTGGTGAGCCTCTATGGCTACACCTTC

J: TRBJ2-7
length: 14
V: TRBV5-1
D: TRBD1
size: .
CDR3: CASSMTGTGKEQYF
DNA: TGCGCCAGCAGCATGACCGGGACAGGGAAAGAGCAGTACTTC

J: TRBJ2-5
length: 17
V: TRBV4-3
D: TRBD1
size: once
CDR3: CASSQGRTGAYQETQYF
DNA: TGCGCCAGCAGCCAAGGCAGGACAGGGGCCTACCAAGAGACCCAGTACTTC

J: TRBJ1-1
length: 11
V: TRBV11-2
D: .
size: .
CDR3: CASSPRAEAFF
DNA: TGTGCCAGCAGCCCCAGGGCGGAGGCTTTCTTT

J: TRBJ1-5
length: 13
V: TRBV29-1
D: TRBD1
size: .
CDR3: CSVGTGDYQPQHF
DNA: TGCAGCGTTGGGACAGGGGACTATCAGCCCCAGCATTTT

J: TRBJ2-3
length: 15
V: TRBV6-2/TRBV6-3
D: .
size: .
CDR3: CASSYSTIPGDTQYF
DNA: TGTGCCAGCAGTTACTCGACTATTCCTGGAGATACGCAGTATTTT

J: TRBJ2-1
length: 16
V: TRBV5-6
D: TRBD1
size: .
CDR3: CASSFKGTGGLNEQFF
DNA: TGTGCCAGCAGCTTCAAAGGGACAGGGGGGTTGAATGAGCAGTTCTTC

J: TRBJ2-3
length: 16
V: TRBV19
D: TRBD2
size: few
CDR3: CASSIDLAGYTDTQYF
DNA: TGTGCCAGTAGTATAGATTTAGCGGGATACACAGATACGCAGTATTTT

J: TRBJ2-4
length: 15
V: TRBV10-3
D: .
size: .
CDR3: CAISDPTGIGDIQYF
DNA: TGTGCCATCAGTGACCCGACGGGAATTGGGGACATTCAGTACTTC

J: TRBJ2-7
length: 14
V: TRBV5-1
D: TRBD2
size: .
CDR3: CASSWFGGVAEQYF
DNA: TGCGCCAGCAGCTGGTTCGGGGGGGTAGCAGAGCAGTACTTC

J: TRBJ2-7
length: 14
V: TRBV28
D: TRBD2
size: .
CDR3: CASSPTSGLYEQYF
DNA: TGTGCCAGCAGTCCCACTAGCGGACTATACGAGCAGTACTTC

J: TRBJ2-5
length: 16
V: TRBV7-9
D: .
size: once
CDR3: CASSANRVGARETQYF
DNA: TGTGCCAGCAGCGCCAACAGGGTTGGAGCGCGGGAGACCCAGTACTTC

J: TRBJ2-5
length: 14
V: TRBV5-1
D: TRBD1
size: .
CDR3: CASSLKTGRETQYF
DNA: TGCGCCAGCAGCCTAAAGACAGGGAGAGAGACCCAGTACTTC

J: TRBJ1-5
length: 16
V: TRBV6-1
D: TRBD1
size: .
CDR3: CASSESWTGGNQPQHF
DNA: TGTGCCAGCAGTGAATCTTGGACAGGGGGCAATCAGCCCCAGCATTTT

J: TRBJ1-1
length: 14
V: TRBV5-1
D: .
size: .
CDR3: CASSSSTANTEAFF
DNA: TGCGCCAGCAGCTCCTCAACAGCGAACACTGAAGCTTTCTTT

J: TRBJ1-5
length: 13
V: TRBV2
D: .
size: .
CDR3: CASSDWGDQPQHF
DNA: TGTGCCAGCAGCGACTGGGGGGACCAGCCCCAGCATTTT

J: TRBJ2-7
length: 13
V: TRBV7-2
D: .
size: .
CDR3: CASSRTRDYEQYF
DNA: TGTGCCAGCAGCCGTACCAGGGACTACGAGCAGTACTTC

J: TRBJ2-1
length: 15
V: TRBV18
D: .
size: .
CDR3: CASSPRQRRDNEQFF
DNA: TGTGCCAGCTCACCAAGGCAGAGGCGGGACAATGAGCAGTTCTTC

J: TRBJ2-1
length: 16
V: TRBV7-7
D: TRBD2
size: .
CDR3: CASSAGTSGSYNEQFF
DNA: TGTGCTAGCAGCGCGGGGACTAGCGGGAGTTACAATGAGCAGTTCTTC

J: TRBJ2-7
length: 16
V: TRBV5-4
D: TRBD2
size: .
CDR3: CASSNIGLAGAYEQYF
DNA: TGTGCCAGCAGCAATATAGGACTAGCGGGAGCGTACGAGCAGTACTTC

J: TRBJ1-5
length: 14
V: TRBV19
D: .
size: few
CDR3: CASSIEYSNQPQHF
DNA: TGTGCCAGTAGTATAGAGTATAGCAATCAGCCCCAGCATTTT

J: TRBJ2-1
length: 15
V: TRBV5-1
D: TRBD1
size: few
CDR3: CASSSGQGVIKEQFF
DNA: TGCGCCAGCAGCTCCGGGCAGGGGGTCATCAAAGAGCAGTTCTTC

J: TRBJ1-5
length: 15
V: TRBV28
D: TRBD1
size: .
CDR3: CASSLGTGSHQPQHF
DNA: TGTGCCAGCAGCCTCGGGACAGGGTCACATCAGCCCCAGCATTTT

J: TRBJ2-1
length: 16
V: TRBV10-3
D: TRBD2
size: .
CDR3: CAISGPLAGGDNEQFF
DNA: TGTGCCATCAGTGGCCCACTAGCGGGAGGGGACAATGAGCAGTTCTTC

J: TRBJ2-7
length: 14
V: TRBV28
D: TRBD1
size: .
CDR3: CASSFRGRDNEQYF
DNA: TGTGCCAGCAGTTTCAGGGGGCGCGACAACGAGCAGTACTTC

J: TRBJ2-7
length: 13
V: TRBV27
D: TRBD1
size: .
CDR3: CASSVDRIREQYF
DNA: TGTGCCAGCAGTGTGGACAGGATACGCGAGCAGTACTTC

J: TRBJ2-5
length: 19
V: TRBV19
D: TRBD1
size: .
CDR3: CASSIVKKMDRGPPETQYF
DNA: TGTGCCAGTAGTATAGTGAAGAAAATGGACAGGGGACCACCAGAGACCCAGTACTTC

J: TRBJ1-2
length: 13
V: TRBV25-1
D: TRBD1
size: once
CDR3: CASSLDRGYGYTF
DNA: TGTGCCAGCAGCCTGGACAGGGGATATGGCTACACCTTC

J: TRBJ2-2
length: 15
V: TRBV6-5
D: .
size: .
CDR3: CASSPGNLFTGELFF
DNA: TGTGCCAGCAGCCCAGGGAACCTCTTCACCGGGGAGCTGTTTTTT

J: TRBJ2-1
length: 15
V: TRBV3-1/TRBV3-2
D: TRBD2
size: .
CDR3: CASSQEAGRATEQFF
DNA: TGTGCCAGCAGCCAAGAGGCCGGGAGGGCCACTGAGCAGTTCTTC

J: TRBJ2-7
length: 16
V: TRBV15
D: TRBD2
size: few
CDR3: CATSMKLAGGPYEQYF
DNA: TGTGCCACCAGCATGAAACTAGCGGGAGGGCCTTACGAGCAGTACTTC

J: TRBJ2-1
length: 15
V: TRBV7-9
D: .
size: .
CDR3: CASSWAGDNYNEQFF
DNA: TGTGCCAGCAGCTGGGCTGGGGACAACTACAATGAGCAGTTCTTC

J: TRBJ2-7
length: 14
V: TRBV11-2
D: .
size: .
CDR3: CASSLEGADDEQYF
DNA: TGTGCCAGCAGCTTAGAGGGGGCGGATGACGAGCAGTACTTC

J: TRBJ1-6
length: 14
V: TRBV7-3
D: .
size: .
CDR3: CASSSGGGNSPLHF
DNA: TGTGCCAGCAGCTCCGGTGGCGGGAATTCACCCCTCCACTTT

J: TRBJ1-2
length: 17
V: TRBV4-3
D: .
size: once
CDR3: CASSQGRSGGANYGYTF
DNA: TGCGCCAGCAGCCAAGGTCGTTCCGGAGGAGCTAACTATGGCTACACCTTC

J: TRBJ1-5
length: 15
V: TRBV7-8
D: TRBD1
size: few
CDR3: CASTPMGRGQQPQHF
DNA: TGTGCCAGCACCCCCATGGGCAGGGGGCAACAGCCCCAGCATTTT

J: TRBJ1-2
length: 15
V: TRBV24-1
D: TRBD1
size: once
CDR3: CATSDTTGESYGYTF
DNA: TGTGCCACCAGTGACACGACAGGGGAGTCGTATGGCTACACCTTC

J: TRBJ2-3
length: 16
V: TRBV19
D: TRBD2
size: .
CDR3: CASSLALAGGRDTQYF
DNA: TGTGCCAGTAGTCTCGCACTAGCGGGAGGTAGAGATACGCAGTATTTT

J: TRBJ2-3
length: 14
V: TRBV5-1
D: .
size: .
CDR3: CASSAGTEGNTQYF
DNA: TGCGCCAGCAGCGCCGGGACTGAGGGAAATACGCAGTATTTT